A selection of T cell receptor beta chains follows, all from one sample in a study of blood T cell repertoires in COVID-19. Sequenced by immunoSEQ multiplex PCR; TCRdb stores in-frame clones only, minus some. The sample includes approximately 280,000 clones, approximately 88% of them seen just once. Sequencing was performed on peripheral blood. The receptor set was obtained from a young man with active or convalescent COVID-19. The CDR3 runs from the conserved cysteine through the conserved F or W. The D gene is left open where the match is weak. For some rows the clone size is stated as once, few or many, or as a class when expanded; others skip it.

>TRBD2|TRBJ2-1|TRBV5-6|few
TGTGCCAGCAGCTTGGGACTAGCGGATTACAATGAGCAGTTCTTC
CASSLGLADYNEQFF
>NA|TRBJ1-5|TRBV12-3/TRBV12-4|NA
TGTGCCAGCACCTGGGGAGTAAGGCAGCCCCAGCATTTT
CASTWGVRQPQHF
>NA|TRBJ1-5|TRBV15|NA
TGTGCCACCAGCAGAGGTCAGGGCCTCCATCAGCCCCAGCATTTT
CATSRGQGLHQPQHF
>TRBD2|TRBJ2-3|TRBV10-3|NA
TGTGCCTCTAGCGGGGGGGCGAACCGGGATACGCAGTATTTT
CASSGGANRDTQYF
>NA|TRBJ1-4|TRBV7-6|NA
TGTGCCAGCAGCTTAGGGGGACTCGGTAATGAAAAACTGTTTTTT
CASSLGGLGNEKLFF
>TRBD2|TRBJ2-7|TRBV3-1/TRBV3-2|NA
TGTGCCAGCAGCCAAAGTCGACTAGCGGGGGGCCCCATCTACGAGCAGTACTTC
CASSQSRLAGGPIYEQYF
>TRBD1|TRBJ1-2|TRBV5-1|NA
TGCGCCAGCAGCCCAGGGGGCGGTATCTATGGCTACACCTTC
CASSPGGGIYGYTF
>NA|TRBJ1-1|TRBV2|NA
TGTGCCAGCAGGACAGGCTACTTGATGAACACTGAAGCTTTCTTT
CASRTGYLMNTEAFF
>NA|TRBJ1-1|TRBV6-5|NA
TGTGCCAGCAGTTCGTCACAGGGAGAAACTGAAGCTTTCTTT
CASSSSQGETEAFF
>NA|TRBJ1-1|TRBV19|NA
TGTGCCAGTAGTATTTGGTCAGGAGGGATTCCTGAAGCTTTCTTT
CASSIWSGGIPEAFF
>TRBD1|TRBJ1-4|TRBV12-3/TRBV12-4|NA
TGTGCCAGCAGGGCAGGGGGCGATGAAAAACTGTTTTTT
CASRAGGDEKLFF
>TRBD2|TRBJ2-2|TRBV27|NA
TGTGCCAGCACCCCGAGCGGGGGGGCGTCCGCCGGGGAGCTGTTTTTT
CASTPSGGASAGELFF
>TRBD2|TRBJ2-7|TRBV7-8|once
TGTGCCAGCAGCGCCCTACTAGCGGGGGGTGCCTACGAGCAGTACTTC
CASSALLAGGAYEQYF
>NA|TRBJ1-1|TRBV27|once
TGTGCCAGCAGTTTGGTCACGGCGGGTAAGAACACTGAAGCTTTCTTT
CASSLVTAGKNTEAFF
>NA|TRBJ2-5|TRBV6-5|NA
TGTGCCAGCAGTGACTCTCTAGAGACCCAGTACTTC
CASSDSLETQYF
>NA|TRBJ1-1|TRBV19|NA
TGTGCCAGTAGACGGGGACTCGTGAACACTGAAGCTTTCTTT
CASRRGLVNTEAFF
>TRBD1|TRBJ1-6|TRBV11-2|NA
TGTGCCAGCAGCTCCCCTGACAGGGGGCTTGTTTCACCCCTCCACTTT
CASSSPDRGLVSPLHF
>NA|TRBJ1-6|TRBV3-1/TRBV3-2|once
TGTGCCAGCAGCCGGGGCAATTCACCCCTCCACTTT
CASSRGNSPLHF
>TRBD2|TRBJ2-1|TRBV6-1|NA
TGTGCCAGCAGTGAAGATATTAGCGGGGGATGGTTTTTTAATGAGCAGTTCTTC
CASSEDISGGWFFNEQFF
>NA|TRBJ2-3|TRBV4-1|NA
TGCGCCAGCAGCCAAGCTCGGGGGATGACCACAGATACGCAGTATTTT
CASSQARGMTTDTQYF
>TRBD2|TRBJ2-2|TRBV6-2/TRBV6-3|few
TGTGCCAGCAGTTTCGGGAGGGACACCGGGGAGCTGTTTTTT
CASSFGRDTGELFF
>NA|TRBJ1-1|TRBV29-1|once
TGCAGCGTTCAGTCGGGAACTGAAGCTTTCTTT
CSVQSGTEAFF
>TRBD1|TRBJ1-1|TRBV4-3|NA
TGCGCCAGCAGCCAACAACAGGGGGGAAAAGCTTTCTTT
CASSQQQGGKAFF
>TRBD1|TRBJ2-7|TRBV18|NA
TGTGCCAGCTCCGCCGACGTCAACAGGGGGCAGAACTTC
CASSADVNRGQNF
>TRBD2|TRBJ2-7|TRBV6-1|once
TGTGCCAGCAGTGAATGGGCTAGCGGAACCTACGAGCAGTACTTC
CASSEWASGTYEQYF
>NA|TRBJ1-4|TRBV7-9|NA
TGTGCCAGCAGCTTGGACACAGGGCGTCAGGAACTGTTTTTT
CASSLDTGRQELFF
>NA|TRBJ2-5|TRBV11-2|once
TGTGCCAGCAGCAGAGAGTACCAAGAGACCCAGTACTTC
CASSREYQETQYF
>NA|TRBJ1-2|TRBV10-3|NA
TGTGCCATCAGTTCGGAGTATGGCTACACCTTC
CAISSEYGYTF
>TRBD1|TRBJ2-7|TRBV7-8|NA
TGTGCCAGCAGCTTGGGACAGGATTACGAGCAGTACTTC
CASSLGQDYEQYF
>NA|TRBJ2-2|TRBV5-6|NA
TGTGCCAGCAGCCCCTTATCCCGCGCGAACACCGGGGAGCTGTTTTTT
CASSPLSRANTGELFF
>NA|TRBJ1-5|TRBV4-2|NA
TGTGCCAGCAGCCAAGAGGGCAACAATCAGCCCCAGCATTTT
CASSQEGNNQPQHF
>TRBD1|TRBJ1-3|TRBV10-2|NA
TGCGCCAGCAGTAGGGGGCTAGACGGAAACACCATATATTTT
CASSRGLDGNTIYF
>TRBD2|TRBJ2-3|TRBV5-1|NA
TGCGCCAGCATCCCTGGGGCGGGGGGCCGCACAGATACGCAGTATTTT
CASIPGAGGRTDTQYF
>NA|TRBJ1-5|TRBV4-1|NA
TGCGCCAGCAGCCAAGAGGGCCGAGTGAGTAGCAATCAGCCCCAGCATTTT
CASSQEGRVSSNQPQHF
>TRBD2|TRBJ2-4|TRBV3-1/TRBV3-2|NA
TGTGCCAGCAGCCGCCCCGCAACCGGGCGGGGGTTAGCCAAAAACATTCAGTACTTC
CASSRPATGRGLAKNIQYF
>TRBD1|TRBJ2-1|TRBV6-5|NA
TGTGCCAGCAGTACTGTCCTGGGACAGTACAATGAGCAGTTCTTC
CASSTVLGQYNEQFF
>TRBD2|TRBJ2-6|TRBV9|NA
TGTGCCAGCAGCCCTCCTAGCGGGCCGGCGGGCGGGGCCAACGTCCTGACTTTC
CASSPPSGPAGGANVLTF
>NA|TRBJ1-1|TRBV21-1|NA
TGTGCCAGCAGCAAGAAAGGCAGGGCTCACCCCGTAAAAGCTTTCTTT
CASSKKGRAHPVKAFF
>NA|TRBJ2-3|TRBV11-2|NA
TGTGCCAGCAGCCTAGGGACAATTAGCACAGATACGCAGTATTTT
CASSLGTISTDTQYF
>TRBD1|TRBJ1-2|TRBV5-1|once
TGCGCCAGCAGCTTGTCGGGGGACAGCTATGGCTACACCTTC
CASSLSGDSYGYTF
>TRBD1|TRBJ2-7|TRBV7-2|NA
TGTGCCAGCAGCTTAACAGGGGTCTCCTACGAGCAGTACTTC
CASSLTGVSYEQYF